The T cell receptor (beta chain) described here comes from a study of blood T cell repertoires in COVID-19. Study background: Acute and convalescent COVID-19 samples came from the United States, Italy and Spain. PBMCs, B-cell-depleted T cells, or T cells were the source of the cDNA or gDNA that made up the material.

Profiling relied on immunoSEQ multiplex PCR, and the TCRdb table lists in-frame clones only, not all of them. The sample records roughly 290,000 clones, about 89% being singletons. V was pared by 1 base and J by 2 bases, with 6 bases of the junction left unmatched. From germline, CDR1 is LGHDT and CDR2 YNNKEL (reference sequence). The CDR3 has 16 residues. The chain carries TRBV3-1 (or the pseudogene TRBV3-2) and TRBJ2-3; TRBD1 matches 7 bases. Specimen: peripheral blood. The sequence derives from a man aged 30 to 39 with acute or convalescent COVID-19. CDR3 protein: CASSQGGGRFTDTQYF. The CDR3 nucleotides read TGTGCCAGCAGCCAAGGAGGGGGCCGGTTCACAGATACGCAGTATTTT.